Listed below are T cell receptor beta chains from one sample, sequenced in a study of shared clonotypes between healthy human individuals. The table came from immunoSEQ multiplex PCR; TCRdb's copy has only in-frame clones and leaves some out. This table has under 850,000 clones, roughly 92% appearing once. Sequenced sample: naive CD8+ T cells sorted from blood. Every receptor here comes from a man aged 25 to 40 in good health. Both conserved end residues are part of each CDR3. Each record gives: CDR3 length, D gene, clone size, J gene, V gene, CDR3 protein, CDR3 DNA. D genes are given only for firm matches. The listing skips clone size in some rows; elsewhere it reads once, few, many or a size class.

cdr3_length: 16; d_call: TRBD1; clone_size: NA; j_call: TRBJ2-1; v_call: TRBV5-6; cdr3_aa: CASSPSVGQKYNEQFF; cdr3_nt: TGTGCCAGCAGCCCCAGTGTGGGACAGAAGTACAATGAGCAGTTCTTC
cdr3_length: 13; d_call: NA; clone_size: few; j_call: TRBJ1-4; v_call: TRBV5-1; cdr3_aa: CASSEVPNEKLFF; cdr3_nt: TGCGCCAGCAGCGAGGTTCCCAATGAAAAACTGTTTTTT
cdr3_length: 15; d_call: NA; clone_size: NA; j_call: TRBJ2-1; v_call: TRBV28; cdr3_aa: CASRKLLAGEDEQFF; cdr3_nt: TGTGCCAGCAGGAAGTTACTAGCAGGGGAGGATGAGCAGTTCTTC
cdr3_length: 14; d_call: NA; clone_size: NA; j_call: TRBJ2-2; v_call: TRBV5-1; cdr3_aa: CASSLVAATGELFF; cdr3_nt: TGCGCCAGCAGCTTGGTTGCAGCCACCGGGGAGCTGTTTTTT
cdr3_length: 18; d_call: NA; clone_size: NA; j_call: TRBJ2-3; v_call: TRBV27; cdr3_aa: CASSLSGLLARGTDTQYF; cdr3_nt: TGTGCCAGCAGTTTATCGGGCCTCCTAGCTCGGGGCACAGATACGCAGTATTTT
cdr3_length: 13; d_call: NA; clone_size: NA; j_call: TRBJ2-3; v_call: TRBV7-6; cdr3_aa: CASSLLGTDTQYF; cdr3_nt: TGTGCCAGCAGCTTATTAGGCACAGATACGCAGTATTTT
cdr3_length: 16; d_call: NA; clone_size: NA; j_call: TRBJ2-7; v_call: TRBV5-8; cdr3_aa: CASSPSWALRGYEQYF; cdr3_nt: TGTGCCAGCAGCCCTTCCTGGGCCCTTCGCGGGTACGAGCAGTACTTC
cdr3_length: 13; d_call: NA; clone_size: once; j_call: TRBJ2-1; v_call: TRBV7-2; cdr3_aa: CASSPGIYNEQFF; cdr3_nt: TGTGCCAGCAGCCCGGGGATCTACAATGAGCAGTTCTTC
cdr3_length: 11; d_call: NA; clone_size: NA; j_call: TRBJ2-1; v_call: TRBV7-9; cdr3_aa: CASSLIDEQFF; cdr3_nt: TGTGCCAGCAGCTTAATTGATGAGCAGTTCTTC
cdr3_length: 13; d_call: NA; clone_size: NA; j_call: TRBJ2-7; v_call: TRBV4-1; cdr3_aa: CASSQEIGFEQYF; cdr3_nt: TGCGCCAGCAGCCAAGAGATAGGGTTCGAGCAGTACTTC
cdr3_length: 15; d_call: NA; clone_size: once; j_call: TRBJ1-1; v_call: TRBV7-6; cdr3_aa: CASSSRSGTNTEAFF; cdr3_nt: TGTGCCAGCAGCTCGAGATCAGGGACCAACACTGAAGCTTTCTTT
cdr3_length: 13; d_call: NA; clone_size: NA; j_call: TRBJ1-2; v_call: TRBV6-5; cdr3_aa: CASSHRENDGYTF; cdr3_nt: TGTGCCAGCAGCCACCGGGAAAACGATGGCTACACCTTC
cdr3_length: 15; d_call: TRBD1; clone_size: NA; j_call: TRBJ1-1; v_call: TRBV6-5; cdr3_aa: CASSYRDSADTEAFF; cdr3_nt: TGTGCCAGCAGTTACAGGGACAGTGCGGACACTGAAGCTTTCTTT
cdr3_length: 14; d_call: NA; clone_size: NA; j_call: TRBJ1-1; v_call: TRBV5-1; cdr3_aa: CASSLEGDKTEAFF; cdr3_nt: TGCGCCAGCAGCTTGGAAGGAGACAAAACTGAAGCTTTCTTT
cdr3_length: 15; d_call: TRBD1; clone_size: NA; j_call: TRBJ2-2; v_call: TRBV9; cdr3_aa: CASSVGGTGPGELFF; cdr3_nt: TGTGCCAGCAGCGTAGGCGGGACAGGGCCCGGGGAGCTGTTTTTT
cdr3_length: 14; d_call: NA; clone_size: NA; j_call: TRBJ2-1; v_call: TRBV11-2; cdr3_aa: CASSPPNLSNEQFF; cdr3_nt: TGTGCCAGCAGCCCCCCCAATCTGTCCAATGAGCAGTTCTTC
cdr3_length: 15; d_call: NA; clone_size: NA; j_call: TRBJ2-3; v_call: TRBV18; cdr3_aa: CASSPPPSGTDTQYF; cdr3_nt: TGTGCCAGCTCACCACCGCCTAGCGGCACAGATACGCAGTATTTT
cdr3_length: 13; d_call: NA; clone_size: few; j_call: TRBJ2-1; v_call: TRBV6-5; cdr3_aa: CASSYRADNEQFF; cdr3_nt: TGTGCCAGCAGTTACCGGGCAGACAATGAGCAGTTCTTC
cdr3_length: 11; d_call: NA; clone_size: NA; j_call: TRBJ2-2; v_call: TRBV7-9; cdr3_aa: CASSPPGELFF; cdr3_nt: TGTGCCAGCAGCCCCCCTGGGGAGCTGTTTTTT
cdr3_length: 15; d_call: NA; clone_size: NA; j_call: TRBJ2-3; v_call: TRBV5-8; cdr3_aa: CASSPGMSGTDTQYF; cdr3_nt: TGTGCCAGCAGCCCCGGGATGAGCGGCACAGATACGCAGTATTTT
cdr3_length: 13; d_call: NA; clone_size: NA; j_call: TRBJ2-7; v_call: TRBV28; cdr3_aa: CASSVLPGVEQYF; cdr3_nt: TGTGCCAGCAGTGTACTACCCGGTGTCGAGCAGTACTTC
cdr3_length: 15; d_call: NA; clone_size: once; j_call: TRBJ2-7; v_call: TRBV6-1; cdr3_aa: CASSEVSLVAYEQYF; cdr3_nt: TGTGCCAGCAGTGAAGTGTCGTTGGTAGCCTACGAGCAGTACTTC
cdr3_length: 14; d_call: NA; clone_size: NA; j_call: TRBJ2-5; v_call: TRBV7-9; cdr3_aa: CASSTESGWETQYF; cdr3_nt: TGTGCCAGCAGCACGGAATCAGGTTGGGAGACCCAGTACTTC
cdr3_length: 16; d_call: NA; clone_size: NA; j_call: TRBJ2-1; v_call: TRBV28; cdr3_aa: CASSPGRSSPYNEQFF; cdr3_nt: TGTGCCAGCAGCCCCGGCAGGAGTTCACCCTACAATGAGCAGTTCTTC
cdr3_length: 11; d_call: NA; clone_size: NA; j_call: TRBJ2-5; v_call: TRBV20-1; cdr3_aa: CSAPFQETQYF; cdr3_nt: TGCAGTGCTCCATTCCAAGAGACCCAGTACTTC
cdr3_length: 14; d_call: NA; clone_size: NA; j_call: TRBJ1-5; v_call: TRBV27; cdr3_aa: CASSLHSTNQPQHF; cdr3_nt: TGTGCCAGCAGCCTTCACAGTACCAATCAGCCCCAGCATTTT
cdr3_length: 14; d_call: NA; clone_size: NA; j_call: TRBJ2-7; v_call: TRBV11-3; cdr3_aa: CASSLSWPVGEQYF; cdr3_nt: TGTGCCAGCAGCTTATCTTGGCCGGTCGGCGAGCAGTACTTC
cdr3_length: 14; d_call: NA; clone_size: NA; j_call: TRBJ2-7; v_call: TRBV13; cdr3_aa: CASSLSGASYEQYF; cdr3_nt: TGTGCCAGCAGCTTATCCGGGGCCTCCTACGAGCAGTACTTC
cdr3_length: 15; d_call: NA; clone_size: NA; j_call: TRBJ1-1; v_call: TRBV28; cdr3_aa: CASSFGTSGGTEAFF; cdr3_nt: TGTGCCAGCAGTTTTGGGACCTCGGGTGGCACTGAAGCTTTCTTT
cdr3_length: 15; d_call: NA; clone_size: NA; j_call: TRBJ2-1; v_call: TRBV7-9; cdr3_aa: CASSLLSGGYNEQFF; cdr3_nt: TGTGCCAGCAGTCTTCTCAGCGGCGGATACAATGAGCAGTTCTTC
cdr3_length: 17; d_call: NA; clone_size: NA; j_call: TRBJ1-5; v_call: TRBV21-1; cdr3_aa: CASSKGKDRGGNQPQHF; cdr3_nt: TGTGCCAGCAGCAAAGGGAAAGACAGGGGTGGCAATCAGCCCCAGCATTTT
cdr3_length: 13; d_call: TRBD1; clone_size: few; j_call: TRBJ1-1; v_call: TRBV6-5; cdr3_aa: CASSLTGRWEAFF; cdr3_nt: TGTGCCAGCAGTTTGACAGGGCGATGGGAAGCTTTCTTT
cdr3_length: 12; d_call: NA; clone_size: NA; j_call: TRBJ2-1; v_call: TRBV29-1; cdr3_aa: CSVSFMTDEQFF; cdr3_nt: TGCAGCGTTAGTTTCATGACGGATGAGCAGTTCTTC
cdr3_length: 12; d_call: NA; clone_size: NA; j_call: TRBJ1-4; v_call: TRBV28; cdr3_aa: CASRTEVEKLFF; cdr3_nt: TGTGCCAGCAGAACAGAGGTTGAAAAACTGTTTTTT
cdr3_length: 14; d_call: NA; clone_size: NA; j_call: TRBJ2-3; v_call: TRBV10-1; cdr3_aa: CASSDSQRADTQYF; cdr3_nt: TGCGCCAGCAGTGACAGCCAGAGGGCAGATACGCAGTATTTT
cdr3_length: 15; d_call: TRBD2; clone_size: NA; j_call: TRBJ2-3; v_call: TRBV27; cdr3_aa: CASSPDVGGGNTQYF; cdr3_nt: TGTGCCAGCAGTCCCGATGTCGGGGGGGGAAATACGCAGTATTTT